This TCR beta chain was sequenced for a study of blood T cell repertoires in COVID-19. Overall study context: Samples taken during acute and convalescent COVID-19 were collected in the United States, Italy and Spain. T cells, B-cell-depleted T cells, or PBMCs provided the cDNA or gDNA that served as material.

This CDR3 is built from 14 residues. Germline values: CDR1 SGHTA, CDR2 FQGNSA. V dropped 0 bases and J dropped 4 bases, with 10 bases sitting between them. As handled by the study authors: Reference gene primer amplification yielded estimated nucleated cell counts. The method was immunoSEQ multiplex PCR; TCRdb's version includes in-frame clones alone and lacks a portion of them. V, J and clone size are taken as reported in that table, and D and trimming were inferred from the DNA itself. The sample consists of some 270,000 clones, over 80% of them appearing once. Sequences were obtained from peripheral blood. This receptor was taken from a woman in her 40s who had recovered from COVID-19. This chain connects TRBV7-2 to TRBJ2-7; no firm D call. The CDR3 region is CASSLALGFYEQYF. The CDR3 DNA sequence: TGTGCCAGCAGCTTAGCTCTAGGTTTTTACGAGCAGTACTTC.